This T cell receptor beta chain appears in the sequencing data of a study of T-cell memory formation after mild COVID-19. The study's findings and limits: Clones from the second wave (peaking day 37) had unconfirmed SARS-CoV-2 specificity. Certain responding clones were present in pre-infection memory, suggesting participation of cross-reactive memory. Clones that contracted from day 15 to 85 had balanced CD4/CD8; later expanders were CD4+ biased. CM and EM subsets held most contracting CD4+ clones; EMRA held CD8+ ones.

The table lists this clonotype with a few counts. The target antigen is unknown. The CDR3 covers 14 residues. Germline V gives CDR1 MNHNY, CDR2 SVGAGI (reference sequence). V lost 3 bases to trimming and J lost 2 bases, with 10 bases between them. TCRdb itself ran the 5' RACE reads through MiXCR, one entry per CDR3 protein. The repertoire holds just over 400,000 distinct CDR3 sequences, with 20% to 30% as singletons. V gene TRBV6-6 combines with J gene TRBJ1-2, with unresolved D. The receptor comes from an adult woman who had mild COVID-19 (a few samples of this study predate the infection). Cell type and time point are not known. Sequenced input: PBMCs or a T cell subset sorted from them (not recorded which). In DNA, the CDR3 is TGTGCCAGCAGTTATTACGCAGGAAACTATGGCTACACCTTC. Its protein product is CASSYYAGNYGYTF.